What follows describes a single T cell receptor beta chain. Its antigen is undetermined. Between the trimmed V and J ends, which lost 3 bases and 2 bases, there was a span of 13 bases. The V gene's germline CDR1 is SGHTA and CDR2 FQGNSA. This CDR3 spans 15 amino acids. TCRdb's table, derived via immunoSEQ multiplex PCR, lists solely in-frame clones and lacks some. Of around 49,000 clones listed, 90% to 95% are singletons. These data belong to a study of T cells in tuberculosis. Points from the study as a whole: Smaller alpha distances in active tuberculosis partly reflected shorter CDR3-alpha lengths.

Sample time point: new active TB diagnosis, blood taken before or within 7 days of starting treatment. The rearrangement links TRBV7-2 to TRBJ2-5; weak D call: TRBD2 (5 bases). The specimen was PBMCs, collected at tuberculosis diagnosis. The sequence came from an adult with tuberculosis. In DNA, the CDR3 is TGTGCCAGCAGCTTTTTATCCCCGGGGCAAGAGACCCAGTACTTC. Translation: CASSFLSPGQETQYF.